This T cell receptor (delta chain) appears in the sequencing data of a study of gamma-delta chains in newborns, infants, children. Study information: Microbial exposure reportedly drives polyclonal innate γδ T cell expansion after birth.

TCRdb reanalyzed the reads using CATT. There are roughly 3,000 delta-chain clones in the sample; about 4% occur only once, and 16% lies in the top ten. J lost 0 bases, V lost 2 bases, and 7 bases had no gene match. CDR1 GEAIGNYY and CDR2 EKD come from the germline V gene. CDR3 length: 19 residues. This clone qualifies as medium-sized (0.01 to 0.1%). Additional DNA sequences in this sample encode the identical CDR3. This TCR was sampled from a child who was a newborn, infant or young child, either healthy, febrile or measles-vaccinated (not recorded which). The chain uses TRDV2 and TRDJ3; 9 positions agree with TRDD3. Sequencing used blood. The CDR3, as DNA: TGTGCCTGTGACAAAGTACTGGGGGACTTCTCCTGGGACACCCGACAGATGTTTTTC. Protein sequence: CACDKVLGDFSWDTRQMFF.